This T cell receptor beta chain is from a study of control samples from healthy donors and cancer patients. Regarding this clone: This same CDR3 is encoded by further DNA sequences in the sample.

Here immunoSEQ multiplex PCR was the method, and the copy in TCRdb shows in-frame clones only, minus some. The repertoire holds about 84,000 clones, with 91% as singletons. Germline V CDR1 and CDR2: GTSNPN, SVGIG (reference sequence). Deletions cut 2 bases from V and 2 bases from J, with 7 bases between. The CDR3 contains 13 residues. The chain recombines TRBV30 with TRBJ1-5, with D unclear. Sequenced: blood. This receptor was taken from a man between 25 and 39 years old in good health. The DNA for the CDR3 is TGTGCCTGGAGTAGGCAGGGCAATCAGCCCCAGCATTTT. Protein product: CAWSRQGNQPQHF.